Listed here is a single T cell receptor beta chain. Its cognate antigen is unknown. This record belongs to a study of siplizumab effects on memory and regulatory T cells. Study-wide findings and caveats: Unstimulated subset assignment was obtained for only a minor fraction of alloreactive clones.

Produced via immunoSEQ multiplex PCR; TCRdb's table is partial and in-frame only. The table has approximately 91,000 clones, over 90% seen once. There are 16 residues in the CDR3. Germline-derived CDR1 and CDR2 are LNHDA and SQIVND (reference sequence). Unmatched junction bases numbered 16, after V lost 8 bases and J lost 5 bases. The chain is built from TRBV19 and TRBJ2-3, with 7 bases lining up with TRBD2. The sequence was obtained from a human donor in good health. Material for sequencing was CD8+ T cells sorted from blood. For the CDR3, the DNA is TGTGCCAGTGGGATATCCCAGCGGGGAGCGGTAGATACGCAGTATTTT. Translated: CASGISQRGAVDTQYF.